Sequencing of this T cell receptor beta chain was carried out in a study of CD8 T cells in ankylosing spondylitis. V lost 4 bases to trimming and J lost 11 bases, with 11 bases between them. This CDR3 has 12 residues. Germline V gene sequence: CDR1 MGHRA, CDR2 YSYEKL. This clonotype was seen more than once but under ten times. Its specificity is unknown. Study results and caveats: Peripheral blood samples showed relatively rare disease-linked clones, and these clones were CD8+.

One entry per CDR3 protein, called by TCRdb with MiXCR from the 5' RACE reads. The sample lists around 340,000 distinct CDR3 sequences, 20% to 25% occurring once. The chain employs TRBV4-1 and TRBJ2-2; maybe TRBD2 (5 bases). The specimen sequenced was blood, either unsorted or a sorted T cell fraction (not recorded which). The TCR comes from a male donor with ankylosing spondylitis or in good health (not recorded which). CDR3 in amino acids: CASSPTGSELFF. DNA for the CDR3: TGCGCCAGCAGCCCTACGGGGTCCGAGCTGTTTTTT.